Below, one T cell receptor beta chain is given with its context. Its antigen is still unknown. Unexposed donor CD4+ T cells date from about 2011-2018, before the COVID-19 pandemic. After more than eight days of culture, CD4+ T cells were isolated. The table came from immunoSEQ multiplex PCR; TCRdb's copy has only in-frame clones and leaves some out. This table has 21,000 or so clones, 76% appearing once. This entry is derived from a study of CD4 T cells in relation to SARS-CoV-2 and coronaviruses. Across the study: PBMCs were cultured with antigen for roughly nine days before TCR beta sequencing. General observations from the study: Samples before the pandemic and after infection were not matched within any donor. SARS-CoV-2-driven expansion was significantly weaker in crossreactive than monoreactive clones.

Trimming took off 1 base at V and 1 base at J, with 11 bases between the two ends. Germline-derived CDR1 and CDR2 are LGHDT and YNNKEL (reference sequence). The CDR3 consists of 16 residues. This clonotype was sampled from a human donor in good health. The V gene is TRBV3-1 (or the pseudogene TRBV3-2), the J gene TRBJ2-4; D unclear. The sequencing sample was made of CD4+ T cells from PBMCs, cultured in vitro. This CDR3 is CASSQARNDAKNIQYF. The CDR3 region has the DNA TGTGCCAGCAGCCAAGCGAGAAACGATGCCAAAAACATTCAGTACTTC.